This T cell receptor beta chain was captured in a study of T-cell reconstitution after alpha-beta-depleted transplantation in children. The CDR3 sequence is 15 residues long. J was trimmed by 8 bases and V by 2 bases; bases with no gene match: 10. The germline V gene encodes CDR1 LNHNV and CDR2 YYDKDF (reference sequence). A TCRbeta library incorporating unique molecular identifiers was prepared. Using its own MiXCR run on the PCR reads, TCRdb lists one record per CDR3 protein. This sample carries over 200,000 distinct CDR3 sequences, approximately 19% of them seen once, and the ten largest clones take around two fifths.

This receptor was taken from a male patient aged 2-15 years who had a stem cell transplant for acute lymphoblastic leukemia, so the T cells may come from the graft donor. The sequencing here drew on PBMCs, mostly from graft donor cells, taken 360 days after TCRalphabeta/CD19-depleted stem cell transplant. The chain uses TRBV15 and TRBJ2-3, with 7 bases lining up with TRBD1. The DNA of the CDR3 is TGTGCCACCAGCAGAACAGGACGGGCAGGGGGTACGCAGTATTTT. It encodes CATSRTGRAGGTQYF. The whole variable domain, filled in from reference TRBV15 and TRBJ2-3, reads DAMVIQNPRYQVTQFGKPVTLSCSQTLNHNVMYWYQQKSSQAPKLLFHYYDKDFNNEADTPDNFQSRRPNTSFCFLDIRSPGLGDTAMYLCATSRTGRAGGTQYFGPGTRLTVL.